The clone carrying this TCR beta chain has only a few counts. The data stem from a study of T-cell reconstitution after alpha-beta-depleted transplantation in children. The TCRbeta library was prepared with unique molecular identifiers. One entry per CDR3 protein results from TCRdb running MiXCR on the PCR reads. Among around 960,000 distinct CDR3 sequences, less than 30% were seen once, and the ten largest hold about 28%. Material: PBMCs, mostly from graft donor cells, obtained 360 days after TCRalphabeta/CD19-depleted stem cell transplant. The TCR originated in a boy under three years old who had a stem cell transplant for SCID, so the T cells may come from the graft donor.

CDR3 region: CASSWGLGVWNEQFF. In nucleotides, the CDR3 is TGTGCCAGCAGCTGGGGACTAGGGGTTTGGAATGAGCAGTTCTTC. V and J are TRBV5-6 and TRBJ2-1; 8 bases align to TRBD2. The V gene's germline CDR1 is SGHDT and CDR2 YYEEEE. The CDR3 consists of 15 residues. Germline trimming cut 3 bases from V and 7 bases from J; bases unmatched to any gene: 9.